This TCR beta chain derives from a study of monozygotic twins with inflammatory bowel disease. Findings and limits, study-wide: Whether twins were concordant or discordant made no difference to repertoire similarity, possibly from limited power. Data gave no support to a single strong signal or clonotype associated with IBD.

cDNA for each sample came from eight separate reactions. Template switching added UMIs carrying a 6-nucleotide sample barcode. TCRdb re-called the 5' RACE reads and shows each CDR3 protein once, DNA omitted. Here the sample table reports about 93,000 distinct CDR3 sequences. Notes on this clonotype: Antigen specificity is unknown.

Germline V gene sequence: CDR1 MNHEY, CDR2 SVGAGI. This CDR3 is 12 amino acids long. The sequencing sample was made of blood. The clonotype comes from a human donor with ulcerative colitis or Crohn's disease, or a healthy co-twin of an affected twin (not recorded which). The gene calls are TRBV6-5 and TRBJ2-3. The CDR3 loop reads CASSESTDTQYF.